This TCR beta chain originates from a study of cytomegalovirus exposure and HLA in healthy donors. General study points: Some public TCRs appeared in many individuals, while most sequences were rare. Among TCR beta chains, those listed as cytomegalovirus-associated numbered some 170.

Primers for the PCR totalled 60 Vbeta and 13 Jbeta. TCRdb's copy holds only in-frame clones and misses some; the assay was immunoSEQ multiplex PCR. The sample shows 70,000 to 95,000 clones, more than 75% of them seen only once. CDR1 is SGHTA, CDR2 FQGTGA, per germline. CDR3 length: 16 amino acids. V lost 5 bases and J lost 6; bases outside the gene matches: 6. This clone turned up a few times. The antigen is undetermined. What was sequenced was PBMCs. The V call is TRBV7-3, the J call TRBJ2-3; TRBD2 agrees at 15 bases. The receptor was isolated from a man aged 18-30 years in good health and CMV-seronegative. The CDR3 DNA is TGTGCCAGCAGCCCCCGGACTAGCGGGGGGGCTGATACGCAGTATTTT. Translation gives CASSPRTSGGADTQYF.